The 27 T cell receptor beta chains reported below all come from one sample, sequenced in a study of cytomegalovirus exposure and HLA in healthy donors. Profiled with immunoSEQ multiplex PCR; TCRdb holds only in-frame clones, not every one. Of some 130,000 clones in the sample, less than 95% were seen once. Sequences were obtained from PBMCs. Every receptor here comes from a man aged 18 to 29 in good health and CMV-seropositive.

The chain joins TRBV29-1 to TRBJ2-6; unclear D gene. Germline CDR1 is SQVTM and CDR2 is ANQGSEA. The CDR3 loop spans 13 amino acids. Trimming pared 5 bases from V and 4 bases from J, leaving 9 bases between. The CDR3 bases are TGCAGCGTTCCGGGTGGCGGGGCCAACGTCCTGACTTTC. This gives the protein CSVPGGGANVLTF.

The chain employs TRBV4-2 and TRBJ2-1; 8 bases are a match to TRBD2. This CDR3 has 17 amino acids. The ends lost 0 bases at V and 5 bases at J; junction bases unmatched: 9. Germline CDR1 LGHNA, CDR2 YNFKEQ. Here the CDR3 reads CASSQDRLAGGHNEQFF. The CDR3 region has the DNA TGTGCCAGCAGCCAAGATAGGCTAGCGGGCGGACACAATGAGCAGTTCTTC.

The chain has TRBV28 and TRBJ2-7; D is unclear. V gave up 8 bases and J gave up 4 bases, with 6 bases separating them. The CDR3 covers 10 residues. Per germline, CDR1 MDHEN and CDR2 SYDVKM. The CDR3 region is CASARYEQYF. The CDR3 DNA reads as TGTGCCAGCGCCCGGTACGAGCAGTACTTC.

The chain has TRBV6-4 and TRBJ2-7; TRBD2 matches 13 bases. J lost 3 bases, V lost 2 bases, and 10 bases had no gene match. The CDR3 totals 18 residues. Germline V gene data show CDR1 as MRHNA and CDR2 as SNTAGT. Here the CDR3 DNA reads TGTGCCAGCAGTGACGGAACTAGCGGGAGGGCCTCAGACTACGAGCAGTACTTC. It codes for CASSDGTSGRASDYEQYF.

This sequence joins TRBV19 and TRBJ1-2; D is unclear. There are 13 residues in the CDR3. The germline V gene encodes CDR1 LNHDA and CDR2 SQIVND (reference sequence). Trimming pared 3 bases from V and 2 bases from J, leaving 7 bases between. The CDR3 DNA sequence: TGTGCCAGTAGTATTTGGGAGAACTATGGCTACACCTTC. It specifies CASSIWENYGYTF.

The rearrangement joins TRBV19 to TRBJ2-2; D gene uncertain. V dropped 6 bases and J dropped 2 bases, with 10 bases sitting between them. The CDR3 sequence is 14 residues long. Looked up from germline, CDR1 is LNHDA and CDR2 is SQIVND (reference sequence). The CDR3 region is CASRFLPNTGELFF. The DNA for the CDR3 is TGTGCCAGTAGGTTCCTACCTAACACCGGGGAGCTGTTTTTT. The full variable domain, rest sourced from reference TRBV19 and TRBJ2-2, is DGGITQSPKYLFRKEGQNVTLSCEQNLNHDAMYWYRQDPGQGLRLIYYSQIVNDFQKGDIAEGYSVSREKKESFPLTVTSAQKNPTAFYLCASRFLPNTGELFFGEGSRLTVL.

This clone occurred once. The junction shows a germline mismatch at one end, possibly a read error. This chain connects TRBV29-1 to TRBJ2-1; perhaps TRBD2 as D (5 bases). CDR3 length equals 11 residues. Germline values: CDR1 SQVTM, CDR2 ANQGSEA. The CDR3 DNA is TGCAGCGTTGGAGACTACAGTGAGCAGTTCTTC. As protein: CSVGDYSEQFF.

This CDR3 is CASSGGFRLAGRSYEQYF. The CDR3 DNA reads as TGTGCCAGCAGTGGGGGTTTTCGTCTAGCGGGAAGATCCTACGAGCAGTACTTC. The chain recombines TRBV2 with TRBJ2-7; 9 bases agree with TRBD2. V lost 4 bases and J lost 1; bases outside the gene matches: 14. The CDR3 runs 18 residues. Per germline, CDR1 SNHLY and CDR2 FYNNEI. The full variable domain, in which reference TRBV2 and TRBJ2-7 provide the parts outside the CDR3, is EPEVTQTPSHQVTQMGQEVILRCVPISNHLYFYWYRQILGQKVEFLVSFYNNEISEKSEIFDDQFSVERPDGSNFTLKIRSTKLEDSAMYFCASSGGFRLAGRSYEQYFGPGTRLTVT.

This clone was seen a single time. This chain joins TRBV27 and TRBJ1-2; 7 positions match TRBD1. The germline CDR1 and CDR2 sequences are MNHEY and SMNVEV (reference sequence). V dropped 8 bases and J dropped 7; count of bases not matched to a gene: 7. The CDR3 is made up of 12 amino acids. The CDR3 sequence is CASFRQGRGYTF. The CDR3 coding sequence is TGTGCCAGCTTCAGACAGGGCCGTGGCTACACCTTC.

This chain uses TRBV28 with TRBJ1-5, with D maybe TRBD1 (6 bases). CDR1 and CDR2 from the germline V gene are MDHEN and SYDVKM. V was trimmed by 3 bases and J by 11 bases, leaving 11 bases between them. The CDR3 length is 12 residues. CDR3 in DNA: TGTGCCAGCAGTTTCAGGGGATTGGCCCAGCATTTT. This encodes CASSFRGLAQHF.

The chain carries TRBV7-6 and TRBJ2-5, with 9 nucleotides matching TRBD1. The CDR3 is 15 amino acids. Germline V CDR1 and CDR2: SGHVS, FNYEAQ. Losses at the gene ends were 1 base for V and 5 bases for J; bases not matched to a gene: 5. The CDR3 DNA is TGTGCCAGCAGCTTAGGGACAGGGGCATTGGAGACCCAGTACTTC. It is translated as CASSLGTGALETQYF.

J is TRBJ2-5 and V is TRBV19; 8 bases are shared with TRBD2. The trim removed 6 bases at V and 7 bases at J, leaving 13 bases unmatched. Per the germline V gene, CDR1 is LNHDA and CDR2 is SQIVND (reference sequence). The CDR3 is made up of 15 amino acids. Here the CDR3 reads CASRIGPGGPATQYF. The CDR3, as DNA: TGTGCCAGTAGAATTGGTCCGGGAGGGCCCGCGACCCAGTACTTC. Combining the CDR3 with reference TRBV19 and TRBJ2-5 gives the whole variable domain DGGITQSPKYLFRKEGQNVTLSCEQNLNHDAMYWYRQDPGQGLRLIYYSQIVNDFQKGDIAEGYSVSREKKESFPLTVTSAQKNPTAFYLCASRIGPGGPATQYFGPGTRLLVL.

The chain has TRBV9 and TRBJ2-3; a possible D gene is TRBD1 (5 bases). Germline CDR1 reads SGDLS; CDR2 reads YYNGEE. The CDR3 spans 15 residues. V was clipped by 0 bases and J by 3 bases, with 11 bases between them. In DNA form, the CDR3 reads TGTGCCAGCAGCGTAGCCCAGGGTTATACAGATACGCAGTATTTT. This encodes CASSVAQGYTDTQYF.

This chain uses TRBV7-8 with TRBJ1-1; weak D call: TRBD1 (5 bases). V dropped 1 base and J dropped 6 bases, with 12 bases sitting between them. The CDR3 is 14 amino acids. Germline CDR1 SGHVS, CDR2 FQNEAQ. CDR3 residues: CASSLVRVGAEAFF. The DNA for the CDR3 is TGTGCCAGCAGCTTAGTCAGGGTTGGGGCTGAAGCTTTCTTT.

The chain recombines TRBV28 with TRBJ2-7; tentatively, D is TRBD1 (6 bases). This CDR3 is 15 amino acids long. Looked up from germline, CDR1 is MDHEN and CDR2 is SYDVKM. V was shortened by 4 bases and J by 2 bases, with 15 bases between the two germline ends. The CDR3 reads CASSSPGQLPYEQYF. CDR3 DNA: TGTGCCAGCAGTTCGCCGGGACAACTCCCCTACGAGCAGTACTTC. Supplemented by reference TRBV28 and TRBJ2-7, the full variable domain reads DVKVTQSSRYLVKRTGEKVFLECVQDMDHENMFWYRQDPGLGLRLIYFSYDVKMKEKGDIPEGYSVSREKKERFSLILESASTNQTSMYLCASSSPGQLPYEQYFGPGTRLTVT.

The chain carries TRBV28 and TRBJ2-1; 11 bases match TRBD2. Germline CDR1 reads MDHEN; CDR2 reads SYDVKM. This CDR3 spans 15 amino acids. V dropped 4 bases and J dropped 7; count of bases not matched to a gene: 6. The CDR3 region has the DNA TGTGCCAGCAGTTCCCCGTCTAGCGGGAGGAATGAGCAGTTCTTC. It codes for CASSSPSSGRNEQFF.

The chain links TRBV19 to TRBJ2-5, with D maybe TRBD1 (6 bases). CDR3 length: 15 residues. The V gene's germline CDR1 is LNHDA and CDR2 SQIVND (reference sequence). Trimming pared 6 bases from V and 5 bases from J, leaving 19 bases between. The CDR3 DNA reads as TGTGCCAGTAGCGGTGGAGACAGGCTTAGGGAGACCCAGTACTTC. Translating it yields CASSGGDRLRETQYF.

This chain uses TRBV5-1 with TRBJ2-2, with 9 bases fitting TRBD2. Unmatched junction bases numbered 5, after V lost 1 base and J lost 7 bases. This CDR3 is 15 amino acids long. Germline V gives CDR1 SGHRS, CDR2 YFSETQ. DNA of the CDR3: TGCGCCAGCAGCTTGATTAGCGGGAGTTACGGGGAGCTGTTTTTT. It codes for CASSLISGSYGELFF.

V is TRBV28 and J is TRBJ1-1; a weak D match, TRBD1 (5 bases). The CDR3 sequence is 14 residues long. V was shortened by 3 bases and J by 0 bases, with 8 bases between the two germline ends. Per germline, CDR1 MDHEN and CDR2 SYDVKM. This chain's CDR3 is CASSFPGMNTEAFF. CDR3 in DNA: TGTGCCAGCAGTTTCCCAGGGATGAACACTGAAGCTTTCTTT.

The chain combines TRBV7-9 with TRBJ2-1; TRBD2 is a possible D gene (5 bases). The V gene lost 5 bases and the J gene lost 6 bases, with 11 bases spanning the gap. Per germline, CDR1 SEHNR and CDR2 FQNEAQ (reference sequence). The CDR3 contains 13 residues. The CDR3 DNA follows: TGTGCCAGCAGCGCTCCCGCGGGCAATGAGCAGTTCTTC. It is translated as CASSAPAGNEQFF.

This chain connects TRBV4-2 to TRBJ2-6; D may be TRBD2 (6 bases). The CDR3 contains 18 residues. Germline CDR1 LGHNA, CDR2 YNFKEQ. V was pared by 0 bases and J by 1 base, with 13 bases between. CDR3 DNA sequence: TGTGCCAGCAGCCAAGATCGAGCAGGGAGGTCTGGGGCCAACGTCCTGACTTTC. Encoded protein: CASSQDRAGRSGANVLTF.

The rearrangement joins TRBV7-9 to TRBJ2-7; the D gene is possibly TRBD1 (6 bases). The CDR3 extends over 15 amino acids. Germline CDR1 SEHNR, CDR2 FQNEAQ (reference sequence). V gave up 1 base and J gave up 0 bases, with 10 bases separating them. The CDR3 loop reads CASSLVRDTSYEQYF. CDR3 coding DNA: TGTGCCAGCAGCTTAGTTAGGGACACCTCCTACGAGCAGTACTTC.

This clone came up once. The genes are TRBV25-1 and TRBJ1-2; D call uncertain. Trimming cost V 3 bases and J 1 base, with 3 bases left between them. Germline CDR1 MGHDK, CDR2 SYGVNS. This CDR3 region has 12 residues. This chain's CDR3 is CASSDGNYGYTF. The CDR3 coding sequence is TGTGCCAGCAGTGACGGTAACTATGGCTACACCTTC.

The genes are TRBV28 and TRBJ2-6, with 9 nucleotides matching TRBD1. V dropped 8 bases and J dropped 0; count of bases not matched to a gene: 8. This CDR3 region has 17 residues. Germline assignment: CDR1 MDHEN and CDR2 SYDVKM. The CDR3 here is CASFAGTGTSGANVLTF. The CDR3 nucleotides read TGTGCCAGCTTTGCCGGGACAGGGACCTCTGGGGCCAACGTCCTGACTTTC. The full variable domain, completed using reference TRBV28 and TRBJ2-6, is DVKVTQSSRYLVKRTGEKVFLECVQDMDHENMFWYRQDPGLGLRLIYFSYDVKMKEKGDIPEGYSVSREKKERFSLILESASTNQTSMYLCASFAGTGTSGANVLTFGAGSRLTVL.

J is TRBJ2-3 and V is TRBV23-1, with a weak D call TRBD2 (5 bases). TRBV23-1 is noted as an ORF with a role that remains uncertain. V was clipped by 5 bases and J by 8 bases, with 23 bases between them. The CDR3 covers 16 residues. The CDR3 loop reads CASSAGRTHGDGTQYF. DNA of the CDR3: TGCGCCAGCAGTGCAGGACGCACACACGGGGATGGTACGCAGTATTTT.

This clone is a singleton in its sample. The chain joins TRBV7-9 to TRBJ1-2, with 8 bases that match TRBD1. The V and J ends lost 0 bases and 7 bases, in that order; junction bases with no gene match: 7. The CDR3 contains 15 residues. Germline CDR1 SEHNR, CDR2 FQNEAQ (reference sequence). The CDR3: CASSLAGQGALGYTF. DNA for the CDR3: TGTGCCAGCAGCTTAGCCGGGCAGGGGGCGCTTGGCTACACCTTC. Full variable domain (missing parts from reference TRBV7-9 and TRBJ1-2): DTGVSQNPRHKITKRGQNVTFRCDPISEHNRLYWYRQTLGQGPEFLTYFQNEAQLEKSRLLSDRFSAERPKGSFSTLEIQRTEQGDSAMYLCASSLAGQGALGYTFGSGTRLTVV.

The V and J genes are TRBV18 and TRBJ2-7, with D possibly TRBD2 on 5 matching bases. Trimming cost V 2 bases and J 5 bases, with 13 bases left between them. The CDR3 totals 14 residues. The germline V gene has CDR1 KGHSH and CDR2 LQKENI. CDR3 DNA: TGTGCCAGCTCACCAAGGACGGGGAGCGACGAGCAGTACTTC. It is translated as CASSPRTGSDEQYF.